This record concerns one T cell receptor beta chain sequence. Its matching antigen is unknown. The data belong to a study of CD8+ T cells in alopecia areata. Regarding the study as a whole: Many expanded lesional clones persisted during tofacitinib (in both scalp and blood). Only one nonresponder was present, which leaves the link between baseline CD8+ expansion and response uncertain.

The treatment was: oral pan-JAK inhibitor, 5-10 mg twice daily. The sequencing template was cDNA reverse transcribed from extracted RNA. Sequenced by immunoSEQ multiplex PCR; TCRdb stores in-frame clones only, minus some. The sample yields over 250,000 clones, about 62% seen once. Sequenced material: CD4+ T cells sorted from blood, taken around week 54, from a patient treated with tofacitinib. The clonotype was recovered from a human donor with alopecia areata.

The CDR3 sequence: CASSLSVALYQETQYF. DNA of the CDR3: TGCGCCAGCAGCTTGAGTGTCGCTCTCTATCAAGAGACCCAGTACTTC. The V and J genes are TRBV5-1 and TRBJ2-5, with D unclear. Between the trimmed V and J ends, which lost 1 base and 2 bases, there was a span of 15 bases. From germline, CDR1 is SGHRS and CDR2 YFSETQ. The CDR3 spans 16 residues.